This is a list of T cell receptor beta chains from one sample in a study of blood T cell repertoires in COVID-19. This table comes from immunoSEQ multiplex PCR, and its TCRdb copy is limited to in-frame clones, with some not included. The data hold hundreds of thousands of clones, with about 87% observed a single time. The sequenced sample was peripheral blood. These receptors came from a man in his sixties or seventies with acute or convalescent COVID-19. CDR3s include the opening cysteine and the closing phenylalanine or tryptophan. D genes are given only for firm matches. The size field is filled for only some rows; it gives once, few, many or a size class.

clone_size d_call j_call v_call cdr3_aa cdr3_nt
- - TRBJ2-2 TRBV18 CASSPPSLPGELFF TGTGCCAGCTCACCACCGTCTCTCCCCGGGGAGCTGTTTTTT
- TRBD1 TRBJ1-1 TRBV14 CASSQNRGSDTEAFF TGTGCCAGCAGCCAAAACAGGGGATCGGACACTGAAGCTTTCTTT
once - TRBJ1-5 TRBV12-3/TRBV12-4 CASSLAGRQPQHF TGTGCCAGCAGTTTAGCGGGGCGGCAGCCCCAGCATTTT
- TRBD1 TRBJ1-1 TRBV10-3 CAIRRNEDRPEAFF TGTGCCATCAGGAGGAATGAGGACAGGCCTGAAGCTTTCTTT
- TRBD1 TRBJ1-4 TRBV7-2 CASSTWTGKRGEKLFF TGTGCCAGCAGCACGTGGACAGGAAAAAGAGGAGAAAAACTGTTTTTT
- - TRBJ1-1 TRBV5-1 CASSPRTGSEAFF TGCGCCAGCAGCCCCCGTACAGGGTCTGAAGCTTTCTTT
- TRBD2 TRBJ2-1 TRBV14 CASSQSGRFNEQFF TGTGCCAGCAGCCAAAGCGGGAGGTTCAATGAGCAGTTCTTC
- - TRBJ1-3 TRBV3-1/TRBV3-2 CASSQGASGNTIYF TGTGCCAGCAGCCAGGGGGCTAGTGGAAACACCATATATTTT
- - TRBJ2-4 TRBV4-3 CASSQAVAKNIQYF TGCGCCAGCAGCCAAGCGGTAGCCAAAAACATTCAGTACTTC
few TRBD1 TRBJ2-7 TRBV28 CASSRRTGHTYEQYF TGTGCCAGCAGTCGCCGGACAGGCCATACCTACGAGCAGTACTTC
- - TRBJ1-1 TRBV6-5 CASSYEATTEAFF TGTGCCAGCAGTTATGAGGCGACCACTGAAGCTTTCTTT
- - TRBJ2-7 TRBV28 CASSPPLGQTSYEQYF TGTGCCAGCAGCCCCCCACTAGGCCAGACCTCCTACGAGCAGTACTTC
- TRBD2 TRBJ2-1 TRBV15 CATSIGTSDYNEQFF TGTGCCACCAGCATCGGGACTAGCGATTACAATGAGCAGTTCTTC
- TRBD2 TRBJ2-2 TRBV19 CASTNGRAPGELFF TGTGCCAGTACCAACGGGAGGGCCCCCGGGGAGCTGTTTTTT
- - TRBJ1-1 TRBV14 CASSQGVGSSEAFF TGTGCCAGCAGTCAAGGAGTGGGGAGCTCTGAAGCTTTCTTT
- - TRBJ1-2 TRBV28 CASSLTLTQGRSSGYTF TGTGCCAGCAGTTTAACTCTGACGCAGGGCAGGAGCTCTGGCTACACCTTC
- TRBD2 TRBJ2-1 TRBV29-1 CSVDTGGSQFF TGCAGCGTTGATACGGGAGGGTCGCAGTTCTTC
- - TRBJ1-5 TRBV19 CASSIGGGVSNQPQHF TGTGCCAGTAGTATAGGCGGGGGGGTTAGCAATCAGCCCCAGCATTTT
- TRBD1 TRBJ1-5 TRBV6-4 CASSDVGEGGGGNQPQHF TGTGCCAGCAGTGACGTCGGCGAAGGGGGCGGTGGCAATCAGCCCCAGCATTTT
- - TRBJ1-2 TRBV19 CATSRLANYGYTF TGTGCCACCTCGCGGCTGGCTAACTATGGCTACACCTTC
- - TRBJ2-1 TRBV2 CASTPGGSLKLWQFF TGTGCCAGCACCCCGGGGGGCAGTCTCAAGTTGTGGCAGTTCTTC
- TRBD2 TRBJ2-1 TRBV28 CASSRGLAGDNEQFF TGTGCCAGCAGTCGCGGACTAGCGGGGGACAATGAGCAGTTCTTC
- - TRBJ2-3 TRBV3-1/TRBV3-2 CASSQDPGSTDTQYF TGTGCCAGCAGCCAAGATCCCGGTAGCACAGATACGCAGTATTTT
- TRBD1 TRBJ2-3 TRBV7-2 CASSRRDRGTDTQYF TGTGCCAGCAGCCGCCGGGACAGGGGGACAGATACGCAGTATTTT
few TRBD1 TRBJ2-7 TRBV7-2 CASSLASTGEQYF TGTGCCAGCAGCTTAGCGTCGACAGGGGAGCAGTACTTC
- - TRBJ1-5 TRBV12-3/TRBV12-4 CASSRNGNQPQHF TGTGCCAGCAGCAGGAATGGCAATCAGCCCCAGCATTTT
- TRBD2 TRBJ2-1 TRBV6-2/TRBV6-3 CASSSVLAVRNEQFF TGTGCCAGCAGTTCAGTACTAGCGGTTAGGAATGAGCAGTTCTTC
- TRBD1 TRBJ1-4 TRBV5-1 CASSGGTGPNEKLFF TGCGCCAGCAGCGGGGGGACAGGGCCTAATGAAAAACTGTTTTTT
- - TRBJ2-3 TRBV7-2 CASSPYRGAGTDTQYF TGTGCCAGCAGCCCCTATCGGGGGGCCGGCACAGATACGCAGTATTTT
- - TRBJ2-5 TRBV5-6 CASSFIPQETQYF TGTGCCAGCAGCTTTATCCCCCAAGAGACCCAGTACTTC
- TRBD2 TRBJ2-2 TRBV3-1/TRBV3-2 CASSPGPSGRNTGELFF TGTGCCAGCAGCCCCGGACCGAGCGGGAGGAACACCGGGGAGCTGTTTTTT